Presented here are 6 T cell receptor beta chains from one specimen sequenced in a study of blood T cell repertoires in COVID-19. The assay was immunoSEQ multiplex PCR, and TCRdb's table has in-frame clones only and misses some. This table has 150,000 to 190,000 clones, around four fifths appearing once. Sequenced input: PBMCs or T cells enriched from blood (not recorded which). Receptors were obtained from a man between 50 and 59 years old who had recovered from COVID-19.

This clone was seen a handful of times. The rearrangement uses TRBV18 and TRBJ2-7, with TRBD1 identical over 8 bases. Germline V gene lookup returns CDR1 KGHSH and CDR2 LQKENI. J was trimmed by 6 bases and V by 0 bases; bases with no gene match: 7. The CDR3 runs 15 residues. CDR3 sequence: CASSPPGTGRSEQYF. The CDR3 bases are TGTGCCAGCTCACCACCCGGGACAGGTCGTTCCGAGCAGTACTTC.

The gene calls are TRBV7-9 and TRBJ1-4; the match to TRBD1 covers 7 bases. CDR3 length: 15 residues. Looked up from germline, CDR1 is SEHNR and CDR2 is FQNEAQ (reference sequence). V shed 5 bases and J 0 bases; nucleotides not matched to a gene: 3. The DNA for the CDR3 is TGTGCCAGCAGCCCGGGGACAGCAACTAATGAAAAACTGTTTTTT. Translated: CASSPGTATNEKLFF.

The chain joins TRBV4-1 to TRBJ2-5; TRBD2 agrees at 11 bases. V lost 0 bases and J lost 2; bases outside the gene matches: 2. Germline CDR1 reads MGHRA; CDR2 reads YSYEKL. The CDR3 sequence is 16 residues long. CDR3 nucleotide sequence: TGCGCCAGCAGCCAAGATGCTAGCGGGGGGCAAGAGACCCAGTACTTC. The encoded protein is CASSQDASGGQETQYF.

The rearrangement uses TRBV25-1 and TRBJ1-4; a possible D gene is TRBD1 (5 bases). The CDR3 is made up of 15 amino acids. The V end was cut by 3 bases, the J end by 7 bases, with 15 bases between. The germline V gene has CDR1 MGHDK and CDR2 SYGVNS. This CDR3 reads CASSESGQGSEKLFF. CDR3 in DNA: TGTGCCAGCAGTGAGTCGGGTCAGGGAAGTGAAAAACTGTTTTTT.

In DNA form, the CDR3 reads TGTGCCAGTAGCGAAAACAGGGCCGGGGAGCTGTTTTTT. Translating gives CASSENRAGELFF. V is TRBV19 and J is TRBJ2-2; D possibly corresponds to TRBD1 (6 bases). CDR3 size: 13 residues. The germline V gene encodes CDR1 LNHDA and CDR2 SQIVND (reference sequence). The V gene lost 6 bases and the J gene lost 6 bases, with 11 bases spanning the gap.

The J gene is TRBJ2-1, the V gene TRBV9, with 10 bases lining up with TRBD2. V lost 6 bases, J lost 4 bases, and 4 bases stayed unmatched. The CDR3 totals 14 residues. In germline, CDR1 is SGDLS, CDR2 YYNGEE. CDR3 region: CASTKTSGYNEQFF. DNA for the CDR3: TGTGCCAGCACAAAGACTAGCGGGTACAATGAGCAGTTCTTC.